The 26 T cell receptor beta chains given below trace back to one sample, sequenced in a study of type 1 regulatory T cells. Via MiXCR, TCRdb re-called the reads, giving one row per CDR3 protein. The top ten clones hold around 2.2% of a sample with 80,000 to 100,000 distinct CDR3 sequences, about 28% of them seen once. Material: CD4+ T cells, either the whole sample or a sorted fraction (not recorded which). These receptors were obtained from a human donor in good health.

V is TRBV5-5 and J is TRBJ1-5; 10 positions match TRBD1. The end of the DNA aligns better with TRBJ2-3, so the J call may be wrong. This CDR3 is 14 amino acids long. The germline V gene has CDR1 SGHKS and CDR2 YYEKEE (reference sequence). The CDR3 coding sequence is TGTGCCAGCAGCTGGGACAGGGGTAATCAGCCCCAGTATTTT. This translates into CASSWDRGNQPQYF.

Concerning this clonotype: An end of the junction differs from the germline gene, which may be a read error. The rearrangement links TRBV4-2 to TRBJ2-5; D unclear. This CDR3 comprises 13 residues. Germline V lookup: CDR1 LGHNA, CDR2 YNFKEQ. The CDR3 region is CASSQDRDFLLHF. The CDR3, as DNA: TGTGCCAGCAGCCAAGATCGAGACTTTCTGCTTCACTTC.

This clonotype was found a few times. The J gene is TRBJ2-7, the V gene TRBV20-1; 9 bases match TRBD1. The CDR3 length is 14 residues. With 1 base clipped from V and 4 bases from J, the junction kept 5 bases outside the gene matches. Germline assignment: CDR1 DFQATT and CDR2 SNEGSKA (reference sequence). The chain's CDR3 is CSARALQGAYEQYF. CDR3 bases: TGCAGTGCTAGAGCCCTACAGGGGGCGTACGAGCAGTACTTC.

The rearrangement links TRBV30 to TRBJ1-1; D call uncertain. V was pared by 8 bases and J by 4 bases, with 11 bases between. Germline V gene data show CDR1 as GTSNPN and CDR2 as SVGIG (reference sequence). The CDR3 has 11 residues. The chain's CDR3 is CAGGKTTEAFF. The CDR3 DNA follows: TGTGCCGGCGGCAAGACCACTGAAGCTTTCTTT.

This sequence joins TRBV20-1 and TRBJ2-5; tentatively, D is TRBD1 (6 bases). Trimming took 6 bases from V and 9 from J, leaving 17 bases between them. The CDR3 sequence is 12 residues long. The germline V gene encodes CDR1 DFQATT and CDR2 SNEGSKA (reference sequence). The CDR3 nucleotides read TGCAGTGCCGCCCAGGGGCCCGAGCCCCAGTACTTC. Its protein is CSAAQGPEPQYF.

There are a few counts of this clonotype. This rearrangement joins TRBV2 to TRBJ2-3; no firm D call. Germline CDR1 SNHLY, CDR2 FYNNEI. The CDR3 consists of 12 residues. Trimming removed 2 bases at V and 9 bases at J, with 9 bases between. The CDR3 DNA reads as TGTGCCAGCAGTGAATACTCTGACACGCAGTATTTT. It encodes CASSEYSDTQYF.

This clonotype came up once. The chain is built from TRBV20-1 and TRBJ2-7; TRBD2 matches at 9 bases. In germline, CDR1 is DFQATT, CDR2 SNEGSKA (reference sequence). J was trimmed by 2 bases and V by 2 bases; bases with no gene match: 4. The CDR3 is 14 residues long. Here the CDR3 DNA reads TGCAGTGCTAGAACCCAGCGGGAGGCCTACGAGCAGTACTTC. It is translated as CSARTQREAYEQYF.

CDR3 sequence (DNA): TGTGCCAGCAGCCAAGTGAGCGGGAGTCCTCAAAACATTCAGTACTTC. Translating it yields CASSQVSGSPQNIQYF. The chain couples TRBV3-1 to TRBJ2-4, with 8 bases matching TRBD2. Trimming took 1 base from V and 5 from J; bases not matched to a gene: 7. Germline loops: CDR1 LGHDT, CDR2 YNNKEL (reference sequence). The CDR3 loop spans 16 amino acids.

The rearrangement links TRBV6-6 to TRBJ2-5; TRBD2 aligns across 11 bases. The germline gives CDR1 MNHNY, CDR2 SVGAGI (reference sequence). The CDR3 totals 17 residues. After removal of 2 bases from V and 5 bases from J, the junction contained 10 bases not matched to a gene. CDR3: CASSYGLAGGSWETQYF. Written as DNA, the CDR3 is TGTGCCAGCAGTTACGGTTTAGCGGGAGGGTCTTGGGAGACCCAGTACTTC.

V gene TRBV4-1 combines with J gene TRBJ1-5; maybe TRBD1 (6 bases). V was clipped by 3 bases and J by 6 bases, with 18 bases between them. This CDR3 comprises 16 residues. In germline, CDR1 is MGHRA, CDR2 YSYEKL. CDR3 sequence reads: CASSQTTTRGSQPQHF. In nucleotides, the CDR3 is TGCGCCAGCAGCCAGACTACCACGAGGGGGTCTCAGCCCCAGCATTTT.

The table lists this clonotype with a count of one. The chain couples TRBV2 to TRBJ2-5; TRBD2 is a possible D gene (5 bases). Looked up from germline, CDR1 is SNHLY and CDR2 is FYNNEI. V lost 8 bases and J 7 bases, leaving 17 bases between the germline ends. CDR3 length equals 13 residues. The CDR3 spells CASRILGDGTQYF. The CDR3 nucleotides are TGTGCCAGCCGAATCTTGGGAGATGGGACCCAGTACTTC.

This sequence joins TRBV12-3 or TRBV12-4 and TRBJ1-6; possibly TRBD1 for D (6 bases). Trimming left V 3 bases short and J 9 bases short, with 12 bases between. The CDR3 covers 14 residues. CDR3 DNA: TGTGCCAGCAGTTTGGGGGGGGCCATTTCACCCCTCCACTTT. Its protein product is CASSLGGAISPLHF.

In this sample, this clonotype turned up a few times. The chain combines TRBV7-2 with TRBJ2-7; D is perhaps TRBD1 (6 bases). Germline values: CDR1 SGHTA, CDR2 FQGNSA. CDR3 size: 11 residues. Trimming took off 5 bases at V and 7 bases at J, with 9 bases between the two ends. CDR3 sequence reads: CASSPQGEQYF. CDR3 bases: TGTGCCAGCAGCCCCCAGGGGGAGCAGTACTTC.

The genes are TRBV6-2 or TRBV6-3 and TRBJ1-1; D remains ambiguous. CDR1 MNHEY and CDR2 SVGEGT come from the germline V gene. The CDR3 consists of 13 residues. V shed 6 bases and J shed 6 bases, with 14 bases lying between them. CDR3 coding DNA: TGTGCCAGCAGATATGACAAGTCGGCTGAAGCTTTCTTT. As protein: CASRYDKSAEAFF.

The CDR3 DNA reads as TGTGCCAGCAGTTCCCAGCGGATCGCAGATACGCAGTATTTT. This gives the protein CASSSQRIADTQYF. The rearrangement uses TRBV27 and TRBJ2-3, with a weak D call TRBD2 (5 bases). Germline V CDR1 and CDR2: MNHEY, SMNVEV (reference sequence). Trimming pared 4 bases from V and 4 bases from J, leaving 12 bases between. The CDR3 length is 14 residues.

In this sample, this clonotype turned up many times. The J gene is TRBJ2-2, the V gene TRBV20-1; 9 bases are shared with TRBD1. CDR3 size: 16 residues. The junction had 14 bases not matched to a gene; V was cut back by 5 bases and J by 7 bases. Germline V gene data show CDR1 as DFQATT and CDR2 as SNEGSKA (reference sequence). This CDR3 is CSAWDTGGAGIGELFF. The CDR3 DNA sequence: TGCAGTGCTTGGGATACAGGGGGCGCTGGGATCGGGGAGCTGTTTTTT.

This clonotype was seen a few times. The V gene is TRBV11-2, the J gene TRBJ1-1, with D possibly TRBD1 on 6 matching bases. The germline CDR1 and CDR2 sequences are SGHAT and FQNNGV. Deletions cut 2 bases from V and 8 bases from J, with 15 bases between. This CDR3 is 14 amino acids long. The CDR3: CASSLMMVGTEAFF. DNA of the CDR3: TGTGCCAGCAGCTTAATGATGGTTGGGACAGAAGCTTTCTTT.

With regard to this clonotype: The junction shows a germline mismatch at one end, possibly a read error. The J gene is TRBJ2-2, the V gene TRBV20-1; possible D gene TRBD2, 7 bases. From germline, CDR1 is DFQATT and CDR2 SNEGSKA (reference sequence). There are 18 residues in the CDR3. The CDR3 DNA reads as TGCAGTGCCCCGGAAGCGGGACACGTGGGGCCCGTCACCGGGGAGCCGTTTTTT. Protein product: CSAPEAGHVGPVTGEPFF.

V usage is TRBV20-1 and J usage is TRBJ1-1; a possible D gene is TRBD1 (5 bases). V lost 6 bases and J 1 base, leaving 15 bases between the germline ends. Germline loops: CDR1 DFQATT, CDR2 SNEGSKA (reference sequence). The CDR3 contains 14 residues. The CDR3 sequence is CSAIGGGTNTEAFF. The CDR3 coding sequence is TGCAGTGCGATCGGGGGTGGAACGAACACTGAAGCTTTCTTT.

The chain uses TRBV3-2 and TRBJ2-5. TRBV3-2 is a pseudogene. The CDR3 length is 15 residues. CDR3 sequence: CASSQERRYQETQYF. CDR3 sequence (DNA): TGTGCCAGCAGCCAAGAAAGGAGGTATCAAGAGACCCAGTACTTC.

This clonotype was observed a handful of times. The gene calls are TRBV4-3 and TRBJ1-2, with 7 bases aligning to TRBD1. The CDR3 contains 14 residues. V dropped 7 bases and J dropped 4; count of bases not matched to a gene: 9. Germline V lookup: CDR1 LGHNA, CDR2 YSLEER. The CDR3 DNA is TGCGCCAGCACTCAGGCAGGGGGGGCCTATGGCTACACCTTC. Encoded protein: CASTQAGGAYGYTF.

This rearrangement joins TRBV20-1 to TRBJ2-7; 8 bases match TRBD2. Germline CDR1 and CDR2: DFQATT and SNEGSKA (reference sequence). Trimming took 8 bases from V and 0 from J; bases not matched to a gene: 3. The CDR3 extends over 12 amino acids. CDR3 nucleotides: TGCAGTAGGGGGACTAGCTCCTACGAGCAGTACTTC. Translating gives CSRGTSSYEQYF.

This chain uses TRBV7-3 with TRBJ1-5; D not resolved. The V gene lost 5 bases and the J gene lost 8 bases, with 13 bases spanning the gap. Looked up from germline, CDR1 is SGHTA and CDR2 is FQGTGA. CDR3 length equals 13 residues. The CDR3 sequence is CASSRGIGEPQHF. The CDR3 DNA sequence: TGTGCCAGCAGCCGCGGTATCGGGGAGCCCCAGCATTTT. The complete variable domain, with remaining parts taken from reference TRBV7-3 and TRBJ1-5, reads GAGVSQTPSNKVTEKGKYVELRCDPISGHTALYWYRQSLGQGPEFLIYFQGTGAADDSGLPNDRFFAVRPEGSVSTLKIQRTERGDSAVYLCASSRGIGEPQHFGDGTRLSIL.

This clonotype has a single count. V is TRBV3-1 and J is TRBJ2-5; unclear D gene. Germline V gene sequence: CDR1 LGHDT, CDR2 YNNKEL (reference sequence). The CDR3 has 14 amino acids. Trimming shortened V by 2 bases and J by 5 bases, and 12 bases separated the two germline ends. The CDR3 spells CASSQRSYGETQYF. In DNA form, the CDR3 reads TGTGCCAGCAGCCAACGATCATACGGGGAGACCCAGTACTTC.

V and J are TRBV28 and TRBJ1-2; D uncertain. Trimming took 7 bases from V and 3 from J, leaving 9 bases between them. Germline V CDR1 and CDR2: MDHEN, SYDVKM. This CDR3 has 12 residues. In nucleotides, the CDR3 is TGTGCCAGCACAAGGAGTTACTATGGCTACACCTTC. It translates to CASTRSYYGYTF.

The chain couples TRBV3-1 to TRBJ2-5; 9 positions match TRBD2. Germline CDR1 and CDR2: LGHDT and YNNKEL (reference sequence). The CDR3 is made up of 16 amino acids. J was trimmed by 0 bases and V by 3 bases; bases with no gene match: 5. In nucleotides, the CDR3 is TGTGCCAGCAGCCAGACCGGGACTAGCTACCAAGAGACCCAGTACTTC. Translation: CASSQTGTSYQETQYF.